A single sample gave rise to the 22 T cell receptor beta chains below, sequenced in a study of OX40 agonist ivuxolimab in advanced cancers. The method was immunoSEQ multiplex PCR; TCRdb's version includes in-frame clones alone and lacks a portion of them. The sample consists of 96,000 or so clones, about 84% of them appearing once. The source material was CD4+ or CD8+ T cells sorted from blood, sampled in a trial of the OX40 agonist ivuxolimab. The origin of the receptors is an adult with an advanced solid tumor such as melanoma, head and neck, liver or kidney cancer.

This clone was counted once. V is TRBV7-9 and J is TRBJ2-1; 8 positions agree with TRBD1. The junction had 8 bases not matched to a gene; V was cut back by 2 bases and J by 5 bases. The CDR3 loop spans 16 amino acids. Germline CDR1 is SEHNR and CDR2 is FQNEAQ (reference sequence). The DNA of the CDR3 is TGTGCCAGCAGCTTATCACCAGGACAGGGAAACAATGAGCAGTTCTTC. Protein sequence: CASSLSPGQGNNEQFF.

This clone occurred many times. The chain links TRBV7-6 to TRBJ2-2; no reliable D call. The CDR3 is 13 residues long. In germline, CDR1 is SGHVS, CDR2 FNYEAQ. V lost 2 bases and J 5 bases, leaving 6 bases between the germline ends. This CDR3 is CASSLKQTGELFF. The CDR3 DNA reads TGTGCCAGCAGCTTAAAGCAGACCGGGGAGCTGTTTTTT.

The chain joins TRBV7-9 to TRBJ2-3, with 9 bases that match TRBD2. Germline values: CDR1 SEHNR, CDR2 FQNEAQ (reference sequence). J lost 3 bases, V lost 5 bases, and 12 bases had no gene match. This CDR3 spans 17 amino acids. The CDR3 coding sequence is TGTGCCAGCAGCCGACTTACTAGCGGGCGGACGACAGATACGCAGTATTTT. It yields the protein CASSRLTSGRTTDTQYF.

The chain recombines TRBV4-3 with TRBJ1-4; 10 bases fit TRBD1. The CDR3 contains 15 residues. Trimming at V came to 0 bases and at J to 5 bases, leaving 0 bases not matched to a gene. Germline CDR1 LGHNA, CDR2 YSLEER. The CDR3 DNA follows: TGCGCCAGCAGCCAAGAGGGACAGGGGAATGAAAAACTGTTTTTT. Translating it yields CASSQEGQGNEKLFF.

The chain recombines TRBV16 with TRBJ1-1; D might be TRBD1 (6 bases). The V and J ends lost 0 bases and 3 bases respectively, with 11 bases between them. Germline V CDR1 and CDR2: KGHSY, FQNENV. CDR3 length: 15 residues. CDR3 DNA sequence: TGTGCCAGCAGCCAATCGTTGGGGGCCTACACTGAAGCTTTCTTT. The encoded protein is CASSQSLGAYTEAFF.

This clone appeared once. The chain links TRBV28 to TRBJ1-5; the D is unclear. The CDR3 has 16 amino acids. CDR1 and CDR2 from the germline V gene are MDHEN and SYDVKM. Trimming stripped 1 base from V and 6 bases from J, with 16 bases between. Here the CDR3 reads CASSLLSQQMFQPQHF. The CDR3 nucleotides are TGTGCCAGCAGTTTATTATCACAGCAGATGTTTCAGCCCCAGCATTTT.

The rearrangement uses TRBV7-9 and TRBJ2-6; D uncertain. CDR1 and CDR2 (germline): SEHNR, FQNEAQ (reference sequence). V was cut by 2 bases and J by 1 base, with 6 bases left in between. The CDR3 length is 15 residues. CDR3 sequence (DNA): TGTGCCAGCAGCTTAATCGGTTCTGGGGCCAACGTCCTGACTTTC. It encodes CASSLIGSGANVLTF.

V and J are TRBV2 and TRBJ2-7; D is possibly TRBD2 (5 bases). CDR1 is SNHLY and CDR2 is FYNNEI in the germline V gene. CDR3 length: 13 amino acids. V lost 7 bases, J lost 0 bases, and 10 bases lay in between. CDR3 region: CASNGGLSYEQYF. The CDR3 bases are TGTGCCAGCAACGGCGGACTCTCCTACGAGCAGTACTTC.

This chain joins TRBV9 and TRBJ2-2; 7 bases line up with TRBD2. CDR1 SGDLS and CDR2 YYNGEE come from the germline V gene. This CDR3 spans 14 amino acids. Losses at the gene ends were 4 bases for V and 7 bases for J; bases not matched to a gene: 7. The CDR3 DNA reads as TGTGCCAGCAGCACTTCTAGCGGAAGCGGGGAGCTGTTTTTT. Protein product: CASSTSSGSGELFF.

The J gene is TRBJ1-1, the V gene TRBV21-1. TRBV21-1 is designated a pseudogene. The CDR3 sequence is 12 residues long. CDR3 residues: CASSPGGLRAFF. The CDR3 region has the DNA TGTGCCAGCAGCCCGGGGGGGTTGCGGGCTTTCTTT.

This clone showed up just once. J is TRBJ1-3 and V is TRBV5-4; TRBD1 aligns across 9 bases. CDR1 is SGHNT, CDR2 YYREEE, per germline (reference sequence). The CDR3 covers 14 residues. Trimming at V came to 0 bases and at J to 9 bases, leaving 4 bases not matched to a gene. CDR3 sequence reads: CASSLGDRVATIYF. In DNA form, the CDR3 reads TGTGCCAGCAGCTTGGGGGACAGGGTGGCCACCATATATTTT.

The chain is built from TRBV27 and TRBJ2-2; TRBD2 matches at 7 bases. With 5 bases clipped from V and 4 bases from J, the junction kept 10 bases outside the gene matches. The germline CDR1 and CDR2 sequences are MNHEY and SMNVEV (reference sequence). CDR3 length: 16 amino acids. CDR3 bases: TGTGCCAGCAGTCGTCAGGGCCGGGGGGTCACCGGGGAGCTGTTTTTT. Its protein product is CASSRQGRGVTGELFF.

This rearrangement joins TRBV12-5 to TRBJ1-5; the D gene is possibly TRBD1 (5 bases). CDR3 length: 14 residues. Germline CDR1 is LGHNT and CDR2 is FRNRAP. Trimming took off 11 bases at V and 4 bases at J, with 18 bases between the two ends. The CDR3 sequence: CALTEGGGNQPQHF. The CDR3 region has the DNA TGTGCTTTAACGGAGGGCGGGGGAAATCAGCCCCAGCATTTT.

J is TRBJ1-3 and V is TRBV19; D perhaps matches TRBD1 (5 bases). The CDR3 extends over 14 amino acids. Germline loops: CDR1 LNHDA, CDR2 SQIVND (reference sequence). The germline V and J ends were trimmed by 8 bases and 2 bases, with 13 bases remaining between them. In DNA form, the CDR3 reads TGTGCCAGTGGAGGAGGGACCCCTGGAAACACCATATATTTT. It is translated as CASGGGTPGNTIYF.

The genes are TRBV5-6 and TRBJ2-1; D is ambiguous. Germline lookup yields CDR1 SGHDT and CDR2 YYEEEE. The CDR3 runs to 13 residues. Deletions cut 0 bases from V and 7 bases from J, with 8 bases between. The CDR3 region has the DNA TGTGCCAGCAGCTTGGAAGGGATTAATGAGCAGTTCTTC. It translates to CASSLEGINEQFF.

This clone was seen a few times. V usage is TRBV19 and J usage is TRBJ2-2; 8 bases align to TRBD1. The CDR3 consists of 13 residues. V dropped 5 bases and J dropped 6; count of bases not matched to a gene: 2. Looked up from germline, CDR1 is LNHDA and CDR2 is SQIVND (reference sequence). DNA for the CDR3: TGTGCCAGTAGTCCGGACAGGGCCGGGGAGCTGTTTTTT. Its protein is CASSPDRAGELFF.

A few counts support this clone. The V call is TRBV19, the J call TRBJ2-3, with D maybe TRBD2 (5 bases). Germline values: CDR1 LNHDA, CDR2 SQIVND (reference sequence). The CDR3 loop spans 16 amino acids. V shed 5 bases and J shed 6 bases, with 21 bases lying between them. This CDR3 is CASSPARRATRDTQYF. CDR3 coding DNA: TGTGCCAGTAGTCCAGCTCGACGGGCCACTAGGGATACGCAGTATTTT.

The V and J genes are TRBV7-6 and TRBJ2-7; unclear D gene. The CDR3 has 13 amino acids. V was shortened by 5 bases and J by 0 bases, with 8 bases between the two germline ends. The germline CDR1 and CDR2 sequences are SGHVS and FNYEAQ. CDR3 loop: CASSPVHSYEQYF. The CDR3 DNA reads as TGTGCCAGCAGCCCAGTCCACTCCTACGAGCAGTACTTC.

The V and J genes are TRBV5-1 and TRBJ2-7; 9 nucleotides agree with TRBD1. This CDR3 has 15 residues. The V gene end was trimmed by 4 bases and the J gene end by 0 bases; junction bases not matched to a gene: 5. Germline V gene sequence: CDR1 SGHRS, CDR2 YFSETQ. The CDR3 DNA reads TGCGCCAGCAGCGGGGGACAGGGCCGCTCCTACGAGCAGTACTTC. Its protein product is CASSGGQGRSYEQYF.

The rearrangement joins TRBV5-6 to TRBJ2-7; TRBD2 matches at 13 bases. The CDR3 has 16 amino acids. V lost 3 bases and J lost 5; bases outside the gene matches: 8. Germline loops: CDR1 SGHDT, CDR2 YYEEEE. The DNA for the CDR3 is TGTGCCAGCAGCTCCCGGAGACTAGCGGGAGGCAACGAGCAGTACTTC. As protein: CASSSRRLAGGNEQYF. The variable domain in full, with the rest retrieved from reference TRBV5-6 and TRBJ2-7, is DAGVTQSPTHLIKTRGQQVTLRCSPKSGHDTVSWYQQALGQGPQFIFQYYEEEERQRGNFPDRFSGHQFPNYSSELNVNALLLGDSALYLCASSSRRLAGGNEQYFGPGTRLTVT.

The genes are TRBV7-9 and TRBJ2-7; TRBD1 matches 10 bases. The CDR3 is made up of 15 amino acids. Trimming at V came to 5 bases and at J to 4 bases, leaving 8 bases not matched to a gene. CDR1 and CDR2 (germline): SEHNR, FQNEAQ (reference sequence). This CDR3 is CASSHGQGGTYEQYF. CDR3 nucleotide sequence: TGTGCCAGCAGCCACGGACAGGGGGGAACGTACGAGCAGTACTTC.

The CDR3 sequence: CASSIELAPARSYNEQFF. The CDR3 nucleotides are TGTGCCAGTAGTATAGAATTGGCCCCGGCCCGCTCCTACAATGAGCAGTTCTTC. The gene calls are TRBV19 and TRBJ2-1; D unclear. Trimming pared 0 bases from V and 0 bases from J, leaving 15 bases between. Germline CDR1 is LNHDA and CDR2 is SQIVND (reference sequence). The CDR3 loop spans 18 amino acids.